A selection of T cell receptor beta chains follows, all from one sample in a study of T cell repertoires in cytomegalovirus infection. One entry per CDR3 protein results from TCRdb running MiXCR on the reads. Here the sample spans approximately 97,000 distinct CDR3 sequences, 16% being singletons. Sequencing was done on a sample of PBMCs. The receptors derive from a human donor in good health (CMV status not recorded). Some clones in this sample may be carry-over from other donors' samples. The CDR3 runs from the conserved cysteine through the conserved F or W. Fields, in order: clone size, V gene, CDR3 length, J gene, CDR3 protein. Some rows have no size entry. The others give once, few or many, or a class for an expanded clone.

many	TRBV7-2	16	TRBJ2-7	CASSRSGEFAVYEQYF
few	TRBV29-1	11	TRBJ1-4	CSVEDLEKLFF
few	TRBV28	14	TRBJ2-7	CASKGGHNSYEQYF
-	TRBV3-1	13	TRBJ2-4	CASSHPGHPIQYF
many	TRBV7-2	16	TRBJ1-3	CASSARQQSSGNTIYF
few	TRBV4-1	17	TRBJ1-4	CASSPNGRGRANEKLFF
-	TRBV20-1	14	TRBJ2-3	CSAAPGQGADTQYF
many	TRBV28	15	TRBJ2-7	CASSLVTGRSYEQYF
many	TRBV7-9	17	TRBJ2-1	CASSLMRLAGGHNEQFF
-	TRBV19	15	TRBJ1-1	CASSIQGTENTEAFF
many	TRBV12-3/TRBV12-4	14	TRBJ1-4	CASRSGTTSEKLFF
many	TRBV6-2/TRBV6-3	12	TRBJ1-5	CASRWGNQPQHF
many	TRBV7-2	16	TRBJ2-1	CASSAWTSGGYNEQFF
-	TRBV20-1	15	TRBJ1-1	CSARDPVKDGTEAFF
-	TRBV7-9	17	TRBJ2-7	CASSSSPGTGSSYEQYF
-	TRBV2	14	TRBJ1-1	CASSVGTRGTEAFF
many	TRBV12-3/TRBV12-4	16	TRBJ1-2	CASSPGTGGGGYGYTF
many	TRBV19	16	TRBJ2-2	CASSLRTDPNTGELFF
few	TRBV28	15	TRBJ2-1	CASSAGTGSFNEQFF
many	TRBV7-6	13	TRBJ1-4	CASSLDPLGPLFF
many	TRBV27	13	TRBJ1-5	CASSPTGGQPQHF
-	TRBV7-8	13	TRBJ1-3	CASSAGLGNTIYF
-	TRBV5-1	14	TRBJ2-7	CASSLEGSIREQYF
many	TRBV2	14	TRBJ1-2	CASSRDRAYYGYTF
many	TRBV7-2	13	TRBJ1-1	CASKDRGSTEAFF
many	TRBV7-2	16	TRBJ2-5	CASSSTARGSQETQYF
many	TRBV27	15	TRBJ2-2	CASSFYRGVTGELFF
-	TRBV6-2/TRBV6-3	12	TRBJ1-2	CASSYSGDGYTF
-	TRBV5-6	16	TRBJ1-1	CASRSTLGTENTEAFF
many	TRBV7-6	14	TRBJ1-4	CASSGTGVHEKLFF
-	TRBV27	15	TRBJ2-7	CACSFWGQGLSEQYF
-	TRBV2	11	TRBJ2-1	CASKIALEQFF
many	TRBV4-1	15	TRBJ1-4	CASSQDLGWEEKLFF
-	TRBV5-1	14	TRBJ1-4	CASRNIATNEKLFF
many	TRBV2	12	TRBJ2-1	CASSGTYNEQFF
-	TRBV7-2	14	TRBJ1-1	CASSPTGLNTEAFF
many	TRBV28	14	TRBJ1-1	CASRKGQGATEAFF
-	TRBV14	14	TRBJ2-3	CASRVSGPTDTQYF
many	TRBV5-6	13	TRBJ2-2	CASSRGRTGELFF
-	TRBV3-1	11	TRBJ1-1	CASSQSGTAFF
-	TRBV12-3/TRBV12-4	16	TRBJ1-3	CASSRPSGQGRNTIYF
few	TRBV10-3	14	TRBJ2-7	CAISGFSGPYEQYF
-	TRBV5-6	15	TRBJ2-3	CASSLGQWRTDTQYF
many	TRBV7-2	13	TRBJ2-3	CASSLRGGDTQYF